This T cell receptor (beta chain) emerged from a study of cytomegalovirus exposure and HLA in healthy donors. Per germline, CDR1 MDHEN and CDR2 SYDVKM. This CDR3 has 14 amino acids. The germline V and J ends were trimmed by 5 bases and 1 base, with 11 bases remaining between them. Whole-study findings and limits: A highly shared variant cluster was judged a likely technical artifact.

13 Jbeta primers and 60 Vbeta primers were used for the PCR. Original analysis: An analysis performed later counted around 86 million unique TCR beta chains (roughly 9.9 million of them shared). Method: immunoSEQ multiplex PCR; TCRdb's copy keeps in-frame clones and lacks some. V and J calls and clone size follow that table, whereas D and trimming were derived from the DNA. Seen here are 120,000 to 150,000 clones, just under 70% observed once, and the top ten hold 3.5% to 5%. Only a few counts were recorded for this clone. Its antigen is unidentified. The source of this sequence is a man aged 60 to 69 in good health and CMV-seronegative. The chain carries TRBV28 and TRBJ1-1; tentatively, D is TRBD1 (5 bases). The sequenced material came from PBMCs. Here the CDR3 reads CASSGGGTNTEAFF. The CDR3 coding sequence is TGTGCCAGCAGTGGTGGAGGGACGAACACTGAAGCTTTCTTT.